The present T cell receptor (beta chain) was sequenced within a study of Graves' ophthalmopathy and Graves' hyperthyroidism (dated by TCRdb to 2016 to 2019). Context from the whole study: Peripheral blood was collected at initial diagnosis, before any treatment. In total, some 140 blood samples were TCR-sequenced: under 45 ophthalmopathy, around 75 hyperthyroidism and roughly 17 hyperthyroidism-to-ophthalmopathy patients. To explore V-J signatures distinguishing ophthalmopathy from hyperthyroidism, a discovery set of more than 95 patients (more than 40 ophthalmopathy, 57 stable hyperthyroidism) was enrolled. T-cell repertoires of thyroid tissue and blood were compared in about six hyperthyroidism patients. TCR beta repertoire signatures were used to distinguish Graves' ophthalmopathy from Graves' hyperthyroidism and to predict progression to ophthalmopathy. Following sample collection, hyperthyroidism patients were given methimazole at a starting dose of 30 mg daily, and ophthalmopathy patients were given high-dose intravenous methylprednisolone. For training and testing, the 100 or so patients in the discovery cohort were randomly divided in a 7:3 ratio. An independent validation cohort was composed of 18 hyperthyroidism patients and some 16 patients who later progressed from hyperthyroidism to ophthalmopathy.

Hyperthyroidism was defined as stable when no progression to ophthalmopathy occurred within 18 months of follow-up. Hyperthyroidism patients were newly diagnosed, with disease duration under 2 months, and aged 18 to 65 years. Patients with other autoimmune diseases, uncontrolled infections, pregnancy or lactation were excluded. Diagnosis relied on clinical symptoms, serum thyroxine, TRAb, thyroid ultrasound and orbital computed tomography. PBMCs were isolated from about 9.2 ml of fresh peripheral blood by Ficoll-Paque density gradient centrifugation. Trizol reagent was used to extract the total RNA, and its quality was then checked on an Agilent 2100 Bioanalyzer. This clonotype was counted many times. What antigen it recognizes has not been identified. Base qualities are not recorded, but no much larger clone differs from it by a single base. The CDR3, cysteine through phenylalanine, is 11 amino acids long. This entry keeps only the CDR3 DNA: 33 bases, framed from base 1. The germline V gene (reference sequence) gives CDR1 as LNHDA and CDR2 as SQIVND. V sheds 6 bases and J sheds 2 bases, leaving 4 bases between their ends.

For repertoire sequencing, TCR beta CDR3 regions were amplified from RNA transcripts. HTBI primers and the Qiagen OneStep RT-PCR kit were used in a first-round RT-PCR, which was followed by a second-round multiplex PCR, size selection and purification. Sequencing of the libraries was carried out on an Illumina HiSeq2000 in paired-end mode with 100 bp reads. Per the source publication's procedure: Reads were processed with SOAPnuke, discarding reads with adapters, uncalled bases, mean Phred below 15, or no exact constant-primer or identifier match. COPE v1.2.5 was used to merge high-quality paired reads. Clonotypes were defined as unique nucleotide sequences and were aligned to IMGT TRB V, D and J references using MiTCR v1.1. Only V-J combinations with frequency above 0.0001 were analysed, covering around 99% of repertoires. For each V-J combination, a TCR clonal expansion and chaos score was defined as F50 clonal expansion divided by the chaos observed in the TCRdist matrix. Welch's t-statistics and random forest were used to narrow the features down to approximately twelve V-J combinations, which were then fed into a naive Bayes classifier. Thyroid-blood repertoire similarity was quantified with the Morisita-Horn index. TCRdb reprocessed the public reads (quality trimming at Q25 with fastp, clone calling with MiXCR) and kept in-frame beta chains. Here each entry gathers all rows of one CDR3 protein and keeps the most common genes and DNA. TCRdb, rather than the study authors, made the V and J calls. The sample table lists hundreds of thousands of distinct CDR3 sequences, around a fifth of them with a count of one. 2.5% to 3% of the sample is held by the ten biggest clonotypes.

General conclusions and limits of the study: No statistical method was used to set the sample size in advance, and the investigators knew which group each participant was assigned to. The 13-signature model separated ophthalmopathy from stable hyperthyroidism with approximately 90% sensitivity and approximately 81% specificity in cross-validation, and 80%/75% in the test set. In validation, the model predicted ophthalmopathy progression with about 70% sensitivity and approximately 78% specificity; 12 predicted patients were CT-confirmed with GO in a median of about 6.2 months. Among expanded thyroid clonotypes with frequency above 0.001, most also showed up in blood, which suggests that blood repertoires may reflect the thyroid immune response.

The receptor comes from a woman aged 18-29 years with stable Graves' hyperthyroidism. Donor details come from another sample of the same person, matched by shared clones. This chain is built from TRBV19 and TRBJ1-1; there is no confident call for the D gene. Sequencing was carried out using peripheral blood. The nucleotides are TGTGCCAGTAGATTTAACACTGAAGCTTTCTTT. Protein translation: CASRFNTEAFF.